Presented here are 25 T cell receptor beta chains from one specimen sequenced in a study of blood T cell repertoires in COVID-19. The assay was immunoSEQ multiplex PCR, and TCRdb's table has in-frame clones only and misses some. The sample has about 170,000 clones; about nine tenths are singletons. The sequenced material came from peripheral blood. The source of these receptors is a man aged 30-40 years with COVID-19, enrolled during active disease.

The chain carries TRBV6-6 and TRBJ2-7; 8 bases fit TRBD1. The CDR3 has 13 residues. Germline values: CDR1 MNHNY, CDR2 SVGAGI (reference sequence). After removal of 9 bases from V and 1 base from J, the junction contained 5 bases not matched to a gene. This CDR3 reads CASETGASYEQYF. In DNA form, the CDR3 reads TGTGCCAGTGAGACAGGGGCTTCCTACGAGCAGTACTTC.

The rearrangement joins TRBV11-1 to TRBJ1-2, with D tentatively TRBD1 (5 bases). Trimming took 5 bases from V and 8 from J, leaving 18 bases between them. The CDR3 length is 14 residues. The germline gives CDR1 SGHAT, CDR2 FQDESV (reference sequence). The CDR3 DNA is TGTGCCAGCAGCCACGGGGGATGGGAATCCGGCTACACCTTC. Translating it yields CASSHGGWESGYTF.

This chain links TRBV4-3 with TRBJ2-1, with TRBD2 matching 9 bases. Trimming at V came to 6 bases and at J to 5 bases, leaving 11 bases not matched to a gene. Looked up from germline, CDR1 is LGHNA and CDR2 is YSLEER. This CDR3 is 16 amino acids long. The CDR3 DNA reads TGCGCCAGCAGTCGTTACACTAGCGGGCATAACAATGAGCAGTTCTTC. Translated: CASSRYTSGHNNEQFF.

The chain combines TRBV7-3 with TRBJ2-3; a weak D match, TRBD1 (6 bases). Deletions cut 2 bases from V and 3 bases from J, with 9 bases between. The CDR3 is made up of 14 amino acids. The V gene's germline CDR1 is SGHTA and CDR2 FQGTGA. The CDR3 DNA follows: TGTGCCAGCAGCTTAGCAGGGGTGACAGATACGCAGTATTTT. Translating it yields CASSLAGVTDTQYF.

This chain links TRBV7-8 with TRBJ1-5, with 8 bases fitting TRBD1. CDR1 SGHVS and CDR2 FQNEAQ come from the germline V gene. V lost 5 bases, J lost 0 bases, and 6 bases stayed unmatched. This CDR3 contains 16 residues. DNA of the CDR3: TGTGCCAGCAGCGCGACAGGGGAGGGTAGCAATCAGCCCCAGCATTTT. Encoded protein: CASSATGEGSNQPQHF.

The chain is built from TRBV5-6 and TRBJ1-4, with D perhaps TRBD1 (6 bases). V was pared by 4 bases and J by 0 bases, with 16 bases between. The CDR3 consists of 17 residues. From germline, CDR1 is SGHDT and CDR2 YYEEEE. The CDR3 sequence: CASSPDRQEATNEKLFF. The CDR3 DNA reads as TGTGCCAGCAGCCCCGACAGGCAGGAGGCAACTAATGAAAAACTGTTTTTT.

Regarding this clone: The same CDR3 arises from other DNA sequences in this sample as well. The chain has TRBV6-5 and TRBJ1-1; possibly TRBD1 for D (5 bases). Trimming took 3 bases from V and 0 from J, leaving 8 bases between them. This CDR3 comprises 14 residues. Germline V gene sequence: CDR1 MNHEY, CDR2 SVGAGI. The CDR3 DNA is TGTGCCAGCAGTTATGGGGGGGTGAACACTGAAGCTTTCTTT. Its protein product is CASSYGGVNTEAFF.

The chain recombines TRBV7-8 with TRBJ2-7; the D is unclear. Germline V lookup: CDR1 SGHVS, CDR2 FQNEAQ. There are 13 residues in the CDR3. Trimming left V 3 bases short and J 3 bases short, with 9 bases between. CDR3 sequence: CASSFTVHYEQYF. Here the CDR3 DNA reads TGTGCCAGCAGCTTTACGGTCCACTACGAGCAGTACTTC.

The V and J genes are TRBV19 and TRBJ1-1; D not resolved. With 10 bases removed from V and 1 base from J, the gap between germline ends came to 16 bases. Germline CDR1 reads LNHDA; CDR2 reads SQIVND (reference sequence). The CDR3 consists of 14 residues. This chain's CDR3 is CATKEMSGNTEAFF. The CDR3 coding sequence is TGTGCCACTAAAGAGATGTCCGGGAACACTGAAGCTTTCTTT. Using reference TRBV19 and TRBJ1-1 for the parts outside the CDR3, the full variable domain is DGGITQSPKYLFRKEGQNVTLSCEQNLNHDAMYWYRQDPGQGLRLIYYSQIVNDFQKGDIAEGYSVSREKKESFPLTVTSAQKNPTAFYLCATKEMSGNTEAFFGQGTRLTVV.

V and J are TRBV3-1 (or the pseudogene TRBV3-2) and TRBJ1-1; D remains unclear. The CDR3 is 21 amino acids. Germline V gene sequence: CDR1 LGHDT, CDR2 YNNKEL (reference sequence). V lost 3 bases to trimming and J lost 0 bases, with 29 bases between them. The CDR3: CASSHSPPGRSVQKLNTEAFF. The CDR3 coding sequence is TGTGCCAGCAGCCACTCGCCACCGGGTCGATCTGTTCAGAAGCTGAACACTGAAGCTTTCTTT.

This clone appeared once. The gene calls are TRBV24-1 and TRBJ1-2; D remains unclear. Germline V gives CDR1 KGHDR, CDR2 SFDVKD. This CDR3 has 16 residues. With 3 bases removed from V and 9 bases from J, the gap between germline ends came to 22 bases. In nucleotides, the CDR3 is TGTGCCACCAGTGATACTTCCGGGAGAGATCTATGGAGCTACACCTTC. Its translation is CATSDTSGRDLWSYTF.

The genes are TRBV20-1 and TRBJ1-1; TRBD1 aligns across 9 bases. CDR3 length equals 11 residues. Germline CDR1 is DFQATT and CDR2 is SNEGSKA (reference sequence). The V and J ends lost 8 bases and 10 bases, in that order; junction bases with no gene match: 8. In DNA form, the CDR3 reads TGCAGTCACCAACAGGGGGCCGTAGCTTTCTTT. Protein product: CSHQQGAVAFF.

The V call is TRBV29-1, the J call TRBJ2-1; tentatively, D is TRBD2 (6 bases). The CDR3 runs to 13 residues. Trimming pared 3 bases from V and 8 bases from J, leaving 14 bases between. Germline assignment: CDR1 SQVTM and CDR2 ANQGSEA. The CDR3 nucleotides are TGCAGCGTTGAGAAAGGAGGGCTCGATGAGCAGTTCTTC. Residues: CSVEKGGLDEQFF.

V and J are TRBV28 and TRBJ2-7, with a tentative D call TRBD2 (6 bases). The CDR3 loop spans 15 amino acids. V dropped 5 bases and J dropped 5 bases, with 19 bases sitting between them. Germline V gives CDR1 MDHEN, CDR2 SYDVKM. The CDR3 sequence is CASSHGSLTLNEQYF. CDR3 DNA sequence: TGTGCCAGCAGTCACGGGAGTCTGACTTTGAACGAGCAGTACTTC.

This chain uses TRBV23-1 with TRBJ2-7; 9 bases agree with TRBD1. TRBV23-1 is treated as an ORF (open reading frame) with a function not yet certain. The length of the CDR3 is 19 residues. V dropped 0 bases and J dropped 6; count of bases not matched to a gene: 18. CDR3 nucleotide sequence: TGCGCCAGCAGTCAATCGAGGGACAGGGCTAATGAAGCTGCCGGCGAGCAGTACTTC. It encodes CASSQSRDRANEAAGEQYF.

The rearrangement joins TRBV18 to TRBJ1-2, with D tentatively TRBD1 (5 bases). CDR3 length: 16 residues. CDR1 and CDR2 from the germline V gene are KGHSH and LQKENI. Trimming cost V 1 base and J 8 bases, with 20 bases left between them. The chain's CDR3 is CASSPLPQGARGGYTF. The CDR3 region has the DNA TGTGCCAGCTCACCACTCCCCCAAGGGGCGCGTGGGGGCTACACCTTC.

A few counts support this clone. The V and J genes are TRBV11-2 and TRBJ1-1; D perhaps matches TRBD1 (6 bases). CDR1 and CDR2 (germline): SGHAT, FQNNGV. The CDR3 is 14 residues long. V lost 1 base and J lost 1, with 7 bases in between. CDR3 protein: CASSLARGNTEAFF. In nucleotides, the CDR3 is TGTGCCAGCAGCTTAGCCAGGGGGAACACTGAAGCTTTCTTT.

V gene TRBV7-2 combines with J gene TRBJ1-4, with 9 nucleotides matching TRBD1. The CDR3 totals 17 residues. CDR1 and CDR2 (germline): SGHTA, FQGNSA. J was trimmed by 3 bases and V by 4 bases; bases with no gene match: 9. The CDR3 spells CASSSKTGGASNEKLFF. The CDR3 nucleotides are TGTGCCAGCAGCTCCAAAACAGGGGGCGCGTCTAATGAAAAACTGTTTTTT.

The V call is TRBV14, the J call TRBJ1-1, with a possible D match to TRBD1 (5 bases). This CDR3 comprises 15 residues. V lost 1 base and J 7 bases, leaving 16 bases between the germline ends. CDR1 is SGHDN and CDR2 is FVKESK in the germline V gene. The CDR3 nucleotides read TGTGCCAGCAGCCAAGGGCCTCAGGGCTATTATGAAGCTTTCTTT. Translated: CASSQGPQGYYEAFF. Looking up the rest from reference TRBV14 and TRBJ1-1 gives the full variable domain: EAGVTQFPSHSVIEKGQTVTLRCDPISGHDNLYWYRRVMGKEIKFLLHFVKESKQDESGMPNNRFLAERTGGTYSTLKVQPAELEDSGVYFCASSQGPQGYYEAFFGQGTRLTVV.

J is TRBJ2-6 and V is TRBV5-1; 8 positions match TRBD1. The junction had 7 bases not matched to a gene; V was cut back by 4 bases and J by 4 bases. The CDR3 is 16 residues long. The germline V gene has CDR1 SGHRS and CDR2 YFSETQ. The CDR3, as DNA: TGCGCCAGCAGCCCTCAGGGGGCGCAAGGGGCCAACGTCCTGACTTTC. The encoded protein is CASSPQGAQGANVLTF.

CDR3 residues: CATSRDQQGSSPLHF. CDR3 sequence (DNA): TGTGCCACCAGCAGAGATCAACAGGGTTCATCACCCCTCCACTTT. The chain links TRBV15 to TRBJ1-6; maybe TRBD1 (6 bases). The CDR3 covers 15 residues. The germline V gene encodes CDR1 LNHNV and CDR2 YYDKDF (reference sequence). V was cut by 0 bases and J by 10 bases, with 13 bases left in between.

This chain uses TRBV5-6 with TRBJ2-3; perhaps TRBD2 as D (6 bases). Trimming pared 5 bases from V and 0 bases from J, leaving 13 bases between. Germline-derived CDR1 and CDR2 are SGHDT and YYEEEE. The CDR3 contains 15 residues. Here the CDR3 DNA reads TGTGCCAGCAGTTTAGGGGCGGGGAGCACAGATACGCAGTATTTT. Its protein is CASSLGAGSTDTQYF.

The V call is TRBV24-1, the J call TRBJ2-2, with a weak D call TRBD2 (6 bases). The CDR3 spans 15 residues. Germline loops: CDR1 KGHDR, CDR2 SFDVKD. The V end lost 3 bases, the J end lost 3 bases, and 10 bases lay between the germline ends. CDR3 coding DNA: TGTGCCACCAGTGATCGGACTACTTACACCGGGGAGCTGTTTTTT. This sequence encodes CATSDRTTYTGELFF.

The chain combines TRBV6-5 with TRBJ2-1; 8 bases are a match to TRBD1. This CDR3 contains 12 residues. Germline V lookup: CDR1 MNHEY, CDR2 SVGAGI. V gave up 5 bases and J gave up 8 bases; unmatched junction bases: 2. The CDR3, as DNA: TGTGCCAGCAGTAAGACAGGGGATGAGCAGTTCTTC. Amino acids: CASSKTGDEQFF.

The V gene is TRBV19, the J gene TRBJ2-5, with a possible D match to TRBD1 (6 bases). The CDR3 is made up of 13 amino acids. Trimming stripped 5 bases from V and 4 bases from J, with 11 bases between. Germline assignment: CDR1 LNHDA and CDR2 SQIVND (reference sequence). The CDR3 DNA follows: TGTGCCAGTAGTTCACAGGGTAGAGAGACCCAGTACTTC. Translated, it gives CASSSQGRETQYF.